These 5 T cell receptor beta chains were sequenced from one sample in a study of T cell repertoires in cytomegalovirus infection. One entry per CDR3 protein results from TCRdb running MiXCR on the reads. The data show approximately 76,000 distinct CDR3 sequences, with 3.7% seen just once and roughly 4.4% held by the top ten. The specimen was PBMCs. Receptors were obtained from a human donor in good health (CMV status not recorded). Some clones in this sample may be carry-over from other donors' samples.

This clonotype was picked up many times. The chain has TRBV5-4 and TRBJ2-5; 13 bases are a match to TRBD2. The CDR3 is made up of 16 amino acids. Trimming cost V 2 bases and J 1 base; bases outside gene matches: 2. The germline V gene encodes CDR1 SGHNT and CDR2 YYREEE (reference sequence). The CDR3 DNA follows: TGTGCCAGCAGCTTACGACTAGCGGGGGGCCAAGAGACCCAGTACTTC. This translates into CASSLRLAGGQETQYF. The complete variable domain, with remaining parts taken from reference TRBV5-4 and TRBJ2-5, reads ETGVTQSPTHLIKTRGQQVTLRCSSQSGHNTVSWYQQALGQGPQFIFQYYREEENGRGNFPPRFSGLQFPNYSSELNVNALELDDSALYLCASSLRLAGGQETQYFGPGTRLLVL.

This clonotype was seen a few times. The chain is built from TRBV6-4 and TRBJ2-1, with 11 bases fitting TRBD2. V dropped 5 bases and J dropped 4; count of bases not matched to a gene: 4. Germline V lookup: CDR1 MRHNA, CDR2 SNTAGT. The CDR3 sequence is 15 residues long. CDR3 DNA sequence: TGTGCCAGCAGTATTAGCGGGGGGGTGTACAATGAGCAGTTCTTC. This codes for CASSISGGVYNEQFF.

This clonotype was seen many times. The CDR3, as DNA: TGTGCCAGCAGTTTATCTCTGGACAGCGCCTATGGCTACACCTTC. Its protein product is CASSLSLDSAYGYTF. The chain uses TRBV28 and TRBJ1-2; tentative D call: TRBD1 (6 bases). CDR3 length: 15 residues. The germline V gene has CDR1 MDHEN and CDR2 SYDVKM. Deletions cut 1 base from V and 4 bases from J, with 13 bases between.

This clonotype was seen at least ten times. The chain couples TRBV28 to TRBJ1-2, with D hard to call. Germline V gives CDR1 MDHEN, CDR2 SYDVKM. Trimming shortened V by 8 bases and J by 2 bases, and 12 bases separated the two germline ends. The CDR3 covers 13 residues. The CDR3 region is CASVRQLNYGYTF. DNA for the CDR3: TGTGCCAGCGTTCGCCAACTCAACTATGGCTACACCTTC.

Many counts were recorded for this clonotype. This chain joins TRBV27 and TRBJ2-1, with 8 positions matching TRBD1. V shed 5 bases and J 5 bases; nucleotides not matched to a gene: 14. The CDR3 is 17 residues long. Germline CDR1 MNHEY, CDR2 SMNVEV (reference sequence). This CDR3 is CASSRNTFRGRNNEQFF. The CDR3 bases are TGTGCCAGCAGTCGCAACACTTTCAGGGGGCGAAACAATGAGCAGTTCTTC.